What follows describes a single TCR beta chain. Its cognate antigen is unknown. The data were taken from a study of blood T cells in healthy people across ages. Findings and limits, study-wide: Diversity estimates drawn from one million T cells were deemed underestimates. Age brought a roughly linear fall in TCR beta diversity measured per million T cells.

Primed by a sample-barcoded 5' primer and a J-beta primer mix, a second PCR proceeded for about 6 to 12 cycles. A single record per CDR3 protein comes from TCRdb applying MiXCR to the 5' RACE reads. The sample yields about 1.4 million distinct CDR3 sequences, approximately 59% seen once. This CDR3 has 19 amino acids. V dropped 0 bases and J dropped 4; count of bases not matched to a gene: 10. Per the germline V gene, CDR1 is LGHNA and CDR2 is YSLEER. The sequencing input was blood. The TCR was taken from a young man in good health. This chain links TRBV4-3 with TRBJ2-3; 13 bases map to TRBD2. This CDR3 reads CASSQDPLTSGGPSDTQYF. The CDR3 DNA follows: TGCGCCAGCAGCCAAGATCCCCTGACTAGCGGGGGGCCCTCAGATACGCAGTATTTT.